The sequence of this T cell receptor (beta chain) was determined in a study of T-cell reconstitution after alpha-beta-depleted transplantation in children. Library preparation (for TCRbeta) was performed with unique molecular identifiers. TCRdb independently ran MiXCR on the PCR reads; one entry per CDR3 protein. The repertoire includes some 440,000 distinct CDR3 sequences, 15% to 20% of them detected once, and around 28% sits in the top ten. Whole-study results and caveats: Among T cells one year after transplant, newly produced cells accounted for most counts and diversity. About two months after transplant, alpha-beta T cells reportedly came from several hundred expanded graft clones. Elevated TCRbeta diversity at day 60 was traced, in some patients, to surviving recipient T cells and thymic progenitors.

In regard to this clonotype: Its antigen is still unknown.

The receptor's source is a boy under two years old who had a stem cell transplant for Wiskott-Aldrich syndrome, so the T cells may come from the graft donor. Here the sequenced sample was PBMCs, mostly from graft donor cells, taken 360 days after TCRalphabeta/CD19-depleted stem cell transplant.

The CDR3 DNA reads as TGTGCCAGCAGTCTCCGGGCCCGCATCGAGCAGTACTTC. This encodes CASSLRARIEQYF. The chain is built from TRBV12-3 or TRBV12-4 and TRBJ2-7; D gene ambiguous. The length of the CDR3 is 13 residues. Trimming took 5 bases from V and 6 from J, leaving 14 bases between them.